What follows are 10 T cell receptor beta chains derived from one specimen sequenced in a study of shared clonotypes between healthy human individuals. Method: immunoSEQ multiplex PCR; TCRdb's copy keeps in-frame clones and lacks some. The table shows around 530,000 clones, with 70% to 80% occurring only once. The sequencing sample was made of PBMCs. Source of these receptors: a middle-aged woman in good health. Some clones in this sample may be carry-over from other donors' samples.

The rearrangement joins TRBV2 to TRBJ2-1; 10 nucleotides match TRBD2. The CDR3 covers 14 residues. J lost 7 bases, V lost 6 bases, and 6 bases had no gene match. The V gene's germline CDR1 is SNHLY and CDR2 FYNNEI. CDR3 amino acids: CASRGPTSGNEQFF. CDR3 DNA sequence: TGTGCCAGCAGGGGCCCGACTAGCGGGAATGAGCAGTTCTTC.

The chain has TRBV9 and TRBJ2-3; 8 bases map to TRBD2. This CDR3 has 15 amino acids. Germline CDR1 SGDLS, CDR2 YYNGEE. J was trimmed by 1 base and V by 0 bases; bases with no gene match: 1. The DNA of the CDR3 is TGTGCCAGCAGCGTAGGAGCGGGGGGCACAGATACGCAGTATTTT. Its translation: CASSVGAGGTDTQYF.

V gene TRBV7-3 combines with J gene TRBJ2-2, with D possibly being TRBD1 (6 bases). The CDR3 spans 15 residues. Trimming shortened V by 2 bases and J by 0 bases, and 7 bases separated the two germline ends. Germline-derived CDR1 and CDR2 are SGHTA and FQGTGA. For the CDR3, the DNA is TGTGCCAGCAGCTTAGGGACAACGAACACCGGGGAGCTGTTTTTT. This gives the protein CASSLGTTNTGELFF.

The V call is TRBV30, the J call TRBJ1-4; 8 positions agree with TRBD1. J gave up 0 bases and V 2 bases, and 2 bases lay outside the gene matches. CDR1 is GTSNPN and CDR2 is SVGIG in the germline V gene (reference sequence). The CDR3 totals 15 residues. The CDR3, as DNA: TGTGCCTGGAGTTTGGGACAGGCAACTAATGAAAAACTGTTTTTT. It is translated as CAWSLGQATNEKLFF.

The rearrangement joins TRBV7-3 to TRBJ1-2; 9 bases align to TRBD1. Unmatched junction bases numbered 2, after V lost 4 bases and J lost 2 bases. Germline CDR1 reads SGHTA; CDR2 reads FQGTGA. The CDR3 has 14 amino acids. The chain's CDR3 is CASSSGQGNYGYTF. DNA of the CDR3: TGTGCCAGCAGCTCAGGACAGGGGAACTATGGCTACACCTTC.

This clone was detected only once. V and J are TRBV11-3 and TRBJ2-1; no clear D gene. Trimming cost V 5 bases and J 8 bases, with 13 bases left between them. The CDR3 covers 13 residues. CDR1 and CDR2 from the germline V gene are SGHNT and YENEEA. CDR3 loop: CASSLGELDEQFF. Written as DNA, the CDR3 is TGTGCCAGCAGCCTAGGAGAGCTCGATGAGCAGTTCTTC.

The chain employs TRBV28 and TRBJ2-1; perhaps D is TRBD1 or TRBD2 (5 bases each). Per the germline V gene, CDR1 is MDHEN and CDR2 is SYDVKM. V lost 5 bases and J lost 4, with 18 bases in between. The CDR3 is made up of 16 amino acids. CDR3 sequence (DNA): TGTGCCAGCAGTCTCCGGGTGGGGGTCTATTACAATGAGCAGTTCTTC. Amino acid sequence: CASSLRVGVYYNEQFF.

Comments on this clone: Other nucleotide sequences from this sample produce the same CDR3. J is TRBJ2-1 and V is TRBV4-1; D is perhaps TRBD2 (7 bases). CDR3 length equals 15 residues. Per the germline V gene, CDR1 is MGHRA and CDR2 is YSYEKL. The V end lost 0 bases, the J end lost 10 bases, and 16 bases lay between the germline ends. The CDR3 sequence: CASSQDPGGPYEQFF. The DNA for the CDR3 is TGCGCCAGCAGCCAAGACCCGGGGGGCCCCTACGAGCAGTTCTTC.

This chain links TRBV5-1 with TRBJ1-2, with TRBD1 matching over 8 bases. Losses at the gene ends were 0 bases for V and 6 bases for J; bases not matched to a gene: 10. The CDR3 is made up of 16 amino acids. Germline values: CDR1 SGHRS, CDR2 YFSETQ. The CDR3 spells CASSLVPGGAKDGYTF. In DNA form, the CDR3 reads TGCGCCAGCAGCTTGGTTCCAGGGGGCGCTAAGGATGGCTACACCTTC.

V gene TRBV5-1 combines with J gene TRBJ1-4; unclear D gene. The V end lost 0 bases, the J end lost 6 bases, and 9 bases lay between the germline ends. The CDR3 spans 14 residues. The germline V gene has CDR1 SGHRS and CDR2 YFSETQ. DNA of the CDR3: TGCGCCAGCAGCTTGGACGGCCGATATGAAAAACTGTTTTTT. It translates to CASSLDGRYEKLFF.